The 14 T cell receptor beta chains presented below share a single source sample, sequenced in a study of blood T cell repertoires in COVID-19. Repertoires were generated with immunoSEQ multiplex PCR, while TCRdb's copy carries only in-frame clones and drops some. This table holds fewer than 250,000 clones, roughly 80% found once. The material sequenced was PBMCs or T cells enriched from blood (not recorded which). These receptors came from a woman aged 40 to 50 who had been exposed to COVID-19.

The chain has TRBV21-1 and TRBJ1-5; the tabulated D call, TRBD1, remains unverified against the DNA. TRBV21-1 is a pseudogene. This CDR3 is 15 amino acids long. The CDR3 reads CASRSRVYGNQPQHF. Written as DNA, the CDR3 is TGTGCCAGCAGGAGCAGGGTGTACGGCAATCAGCCCCAGCATTTT.

This clone turned up a few times. This chain uses TRBV2 with TRBJ1-6, with 7 bases aligning to TRBD1. This CDR3 has 16 amino acids. From germline, CDR1 is SNHLY and CDR2 FYNNEI. The junction had 10 bases not matched to a gene; V was cut back by 6 bases and J by 5 bases. CDR3 residues: CASSVYGTANNSPLHF. The CDR3 DNA reads TGTGCCAGCAGCGTATACGGGACAGCTAATAATTCACCCCTCCACTTT.

The chain recombines TRBV19 with TRBJ2-1; 7 nucleotides agree with TRBD2. This CDR3 spans 15 amino acids. V lost 3 bases and J lost 4; bases outside the gene matches: 6. Germline assignment: CDR1 LNHDA and CDR2 SQIVND (reference sequence). The CDR3 nucleotides are TGTGCCAGTAGTATTAGTGGGGGGGGTTACAATGAGCAGTTCTTC. Translated, it gives CASSISGGGYNEQFF.

V gene TRBV19 combines with J gene TRBJ2-7; 8 positions match TRBD1. Trimming at V came to 3 bases and at J to 3 bases, leaving 7 bases not matched to a gene. Germline V gene data show CDR1 as LNHDA and CDR2 as SQIVND (reference sequence). CDR3 length equals 15 residues. CDR3 bases: TGTGCCAGTAGTATCTCCGGGACAGGAGACTACGAGCAGTACTTC. Its translation: CASSISGTGDYEQYF.

This clone appeared once. This chain uses TRBV5-1 with TRBJ1-1, with a weak D call TRBD1 (6 bases). The CDR3 has 14 amino acids. Germline CDR1 is SGHRS and CDR2 is YFSETQ. The V end lost 4 bases, the J end lost 5 bases, and 15 bases lay between the germline ends. For the CDR3, the DNA is TGCGCCAGCAGCCCACAGGGAATGGAGACTGAAGCTTTCTTT. Translating gives CASSPQGMETEAFF. The full variable domain, its missing parts supplied by reference TRBV5-1 and TRBJ1-1, is KAGVTQTPRYLIKTRGQQVTLSCSPISGHRSVSWYQQTPGQGLQFLFEYFSETQRNKGNFPGRFSGRQFSNSRSEMNVSTLELGDSALYLCASSPQGMETEAFFGQGTRLTVV.

This clone was observed once. V is TRBV6-5 and J is TRBJ1-1; 9 positions match TRBD1. V was clipped by 2 bases and J by 4 bases; unmatched bases: 5. The CDR3 runs to 15 residues. Germline CDR1 MNHEY, CDR2 SVGAGI. As DNA, the CDR3 is TGTGCCAGCAGTTACGGACAGGGGTGGGGCACTGAAGCTTTCTTT. The encoded protein is CASSYGQGWGTEAFF.

The chain uses TRBV5-6 and TRBJ1-6, with D maybe TRBD1 (6 bases). The CDR3 loop spans 15 amino acids. Germline CDR1 is SGHDT and CDR2 is YYEEEE. The ends were cut back, 4 bases at V and 7 bases at J, with 15 bases in the middle. CDR3 nucleotides: TGTGCCAGCAGCACCTATAGGACAGTAAATTCACCCCTCCACTTT. Translated: CASSTYRTVNSPLHF.

V and J are TRBV7-8 and TRBJ2-7; TRBD2 matches at 8 bases. The ends lost 7 bases at V and 2 bases at J; junction bases unmatched: 10. The germline V gene has CDR1 SGHVS and CDR2 FQNEAQ. The CDR3 length is 15 residues. Here the CDR3 reads CASTFQRGPTYEQYF. For the CDR3, the DNA is TGTGCCAGCACCTTTCAGCGGGGGCCTACCTACGAGCAGTACTTC.

The DNA for the CDR3 is TGTGCCAGCAGCTTAGGAAGTGAGTACCCAAGTCGGAAACTGTTTTTT. Encoded protein: CASSLGSEYPSRKLFF. This chain connects TRBV7-2 to TRBJ1-4; D gene uncertain. The ends were cut back, 1 base at V and 11 bases at J, with 20 bases in the middle. Germline-derived CDR1 and CDR2 are SGHTA and FQGNSA. The CDR3 is made up of 16 amino acids.

The chain recombines TRBV6-4 with TRBJ2-4, with D possibly matching TRBD2 (7 bases). V was pared by 7 bases and J by 0 bases, with 19 bases between. Looked up from germline, CDR1 is MRHNA and CDR2 is SNTAGT. The CDR3 runs 17 residues. The CDR3 DNA is TGTGCCAGCAATCAGGGGAGGGGGACACTAGCCAAAAACATTCAGTACTTC. It encodes CASNQGRGTLAKNIQYF.

J is TRBJ1-2 and V is TRBV10-3; 7 nucleotides line up with TRBD1. V gave up 3 bases and J gave up 7 bases; unmatched junction bases: 11. Germline V gives CDR1 ENHRY, CDR2 SYGVKD. The CDR3 is made up of 15 amino acids. CDR3 nucleotides: TGTGCCATCAGTGAAATGGGACAGTTTAGTGGTGGCTACACCTTC. It codes for CAISEMGQFSGGYTF.

The chain joins TRBV10-3 to TRBJ1-2; perhaps TRBD1 as D (6 bases). This CDR3 spans 17 amino acids. Per germline, CDR1 ENHRY and CDR2 SYGVKD. V lost 0 bases to trimming and J lost 0 bases, with 14 bases between them. CDR3 residues: CAISESGALNTNYGYTF. The DNA of the CDR3 is TGTGCCATCAGTGAGTCGGGGGCTTTAAATACTAACTATGGCTACACCTTC.

This chain links TRBV3-1 (or the pseudogene TRBV3-2) with TRBJ1-1, with 11 bases aligning to TRBD1. The length of the CDR3 is 18 residues. CDR1 and CDR2 from the germline V gene are LGHDT and YNNKEL (reference sequence). Trimming cost V 4 bases and J 3 bases; bases outside gene matches: 13. CDR3 DNA sequence: TGTGCCAGCAGCCCGACCTTGGGACAGGGGGAACGGTACACTGAAGCTTTCTTT. Protein sequence: CASSPTLGQGERYTEAFF.

The V call is TRBV7-2, the J call TRBJ1-4; the D is unclear. CDR1 and CDR2 from the germline V gene are SGHTA and FQGNSA. V lost 4 bases and J lost 0, with 12 bases in between. The CDR3 consists of 16 residues. The CDR3 DNA sequence: TGTGCCAGCAGCTCTACTTTACAGTCAACTAATGAAAAACTGTTTTTT. It codes for CASSSTLQSTNEKLFF.